The 2 T cell receptor beta chains reported below all come from one sample, sequenced in a study of shared clonotypes between healthy human individuals. Here immunoSEQ multiplex PCR was the method, and the copy in TCRdb shows in-frame clones only, minus some. The table lists some 2,500,000 clones, about 90% of them singletons, with approximately 0.39% in the top ten. Sample: naive CD4+ T cells from PBMCs. Stated subset: CD45RA+ positively selected. The receptors stem from a man aged 18-30 years in good health. Some clones in this sample may be carry-over from other donors' samples.

This chain connects TRBV5-1 to TRBJ1-1, with D perhaps matching TRBD1 (5 bases). Trimming left V 0 bases short and J 1 base short, with 13 bases between. Germline-derived CDR1 and CDR2 are SGHRS and YFSETQ. The CDR3 loop spans 16 amino acids. CDR3 residues: CASSLVGVQSNTEAFF. CDR3 nucleotide sequence: TGCGCCAGCAGCTTGGTGGGGGTGCAATCGAACACTGAAGCTTTCTTT.

V is TRBV11-2 and J is TRBJ2-7; D might be TRBD2 (5 bases). V dropped 5 bases and J dropped 2 bases, with 19 bases sitting between them. CDR1 is SGHAT and CDR2 is FQNNGV in the germline V gene. This CDR3 comprises 16 residues. Written as DNA, the CDR3 is TGTGCCAGCAGCACCCGGACGGGGAATCGCGCCTACGAGCAGTACTTC. This gives the protein CASSTRTGNRAYEQYF.